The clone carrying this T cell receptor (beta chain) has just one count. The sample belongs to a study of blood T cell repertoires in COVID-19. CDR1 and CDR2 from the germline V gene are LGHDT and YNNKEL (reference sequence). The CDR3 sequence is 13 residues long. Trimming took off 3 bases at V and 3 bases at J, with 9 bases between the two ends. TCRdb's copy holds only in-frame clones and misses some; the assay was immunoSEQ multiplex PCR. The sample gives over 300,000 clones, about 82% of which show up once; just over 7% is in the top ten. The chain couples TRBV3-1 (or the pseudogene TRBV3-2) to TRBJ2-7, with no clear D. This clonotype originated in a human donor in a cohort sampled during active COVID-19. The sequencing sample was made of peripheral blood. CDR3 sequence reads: CASSQYSYYEQYF. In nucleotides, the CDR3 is TGTGCCAGCAGCCAGTACAGCTACTACGAGCAGTACTTC.